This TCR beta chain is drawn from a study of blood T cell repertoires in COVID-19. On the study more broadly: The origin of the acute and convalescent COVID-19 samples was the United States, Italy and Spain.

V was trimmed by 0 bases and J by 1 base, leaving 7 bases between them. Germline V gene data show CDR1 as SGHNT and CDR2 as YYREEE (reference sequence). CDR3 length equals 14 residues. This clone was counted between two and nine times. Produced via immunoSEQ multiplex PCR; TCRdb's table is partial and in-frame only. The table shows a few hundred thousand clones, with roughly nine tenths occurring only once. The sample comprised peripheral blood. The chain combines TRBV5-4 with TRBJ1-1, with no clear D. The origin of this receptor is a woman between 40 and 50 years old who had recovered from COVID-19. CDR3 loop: CASSLEEGNTEAFF. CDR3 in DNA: TGTGCCAGCAGCTTGGAGGAGGGGAACACTGAAGCTTTCTTT.